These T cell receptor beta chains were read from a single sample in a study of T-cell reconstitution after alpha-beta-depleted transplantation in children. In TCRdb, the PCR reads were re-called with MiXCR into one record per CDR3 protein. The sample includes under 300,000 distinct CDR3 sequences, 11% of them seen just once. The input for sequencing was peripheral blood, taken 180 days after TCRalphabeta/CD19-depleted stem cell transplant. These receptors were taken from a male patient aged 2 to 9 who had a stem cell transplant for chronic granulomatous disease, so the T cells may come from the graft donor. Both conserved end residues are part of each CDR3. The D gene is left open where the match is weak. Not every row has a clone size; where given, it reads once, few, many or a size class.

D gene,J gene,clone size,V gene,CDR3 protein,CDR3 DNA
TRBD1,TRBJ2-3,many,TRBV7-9,CASVIGDRKEGTQYF,TGTGCCAGCGTAATTGGGGACAGGAAAGAGGGTACGCAGTATTTT
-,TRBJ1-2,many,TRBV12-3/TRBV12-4,CASSPGILRGGYTF,TGTGCCAGCAGTCCGGGGATCCTAAGGGGTGGCTACACCTTC
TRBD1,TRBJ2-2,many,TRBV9,CASSARQGTGELFF,TGTGCCAGCAGCGCTAGACAGGGAACCGGGGAGCTGTTTTTT
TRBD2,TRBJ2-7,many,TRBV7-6,CASSPGLAGGRGSYEQYF,TGTGCCAGCAGCCCCGGACTAGCGGGAGGGCGAGGCTCCTACGAGCAGTACTTC
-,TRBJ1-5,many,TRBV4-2,CASSLADRQNQPQHF,TGTGCCAGCAGCCTTGCGGACAGACAAAATCAGCCCCAGCATTTT
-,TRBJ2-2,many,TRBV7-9,CASSLAARNTGELFF,TGTGCCAGCAGCTTAGCCGCCCGGAACACCGGGGAGCTGTTTTTT
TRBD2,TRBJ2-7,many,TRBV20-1,CSASRASGSYHEQYF,TGCAGTGCTAGTAGGGCTAGCGGGAGCTACCACGAGCAGTACTTC
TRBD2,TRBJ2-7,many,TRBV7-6,CASSATSGGIYEQYF,TGTGCCAGCAGCGCGACTAGCGGGGGGATCTACGAGCAGTACTTC
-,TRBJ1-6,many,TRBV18,CASSPPNRAWDSPLHF,TGTGCCAGCTCACCACCGAACAGGGCGTGGGATTCACCCCTCCACTTT
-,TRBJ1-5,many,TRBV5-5,CASSLVPEPQPQHF,TGTGCCAGCAGCTTGGTTCCAGAACCCCAGCCCCAGCATTTT
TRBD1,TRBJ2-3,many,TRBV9,CASSAYRGLPDTQYF,TGTGCCAGCAGCGCATACAGGGGTTTGCCAGATACGCAGTATTTT
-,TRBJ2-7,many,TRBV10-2,CASSEPHGTVYEQYF,TGCGCCAGCAGTGAGCCGCACGGGACTGTCTACGAGCAGTACTTC
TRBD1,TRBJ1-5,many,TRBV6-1,CASSEQQGASRQPQHF,TGTGCCAGCAGTGAACAACAGGGGGCTTCGCGCCAGCCCCAGCATTTT
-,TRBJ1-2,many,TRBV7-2,CASSLDGGISNYGYTF,TGTGCCAGCAGCTTAGATGGGGGAATTTCTAACTATGGCTACACCTTC
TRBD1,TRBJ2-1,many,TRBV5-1,CASSWGQSYNEQFF,TGCGCCAGCAGCTGGGGACAGTCCTACAATGAGCAGTTCTTC
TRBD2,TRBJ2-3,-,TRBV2,CASSMSGGTDTQYF,TGTGCCAGCAGTATGAGCGGGGGCACAGATACGCAGTATTTT
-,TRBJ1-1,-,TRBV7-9,CASSLGGPTEASF,TGTGCCAGCAGCTTAGGGGGTCCCACTGAAGCTTCCTTT
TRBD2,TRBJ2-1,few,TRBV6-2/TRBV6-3,CASSLQVGLAGGYNEQFF,TGTGCCAGCAGCTTACAGGTAGGACTAGCGGGAGGCTACAATGAGCAGTTCTTC
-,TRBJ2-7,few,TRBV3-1,CASSSLVSGRYISYEQYF,TGTGCCAGCAGTTCCCTTGTCTCCGGACGCTACATCTCCTACGAGCAGTACTTC
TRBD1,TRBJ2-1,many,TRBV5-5,CASSLRDRGDNEQFF,TGTGCCAGCAGCCTCCGGGACAGGGGAGACAATGAGCAGTTCTTC
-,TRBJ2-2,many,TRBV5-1,CASSLDSLDTGELFF,TGCGCCAGCAGCTTGGACAGTTTGGACACCGGGGAGCTGTTTTTT
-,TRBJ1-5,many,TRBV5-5,CASSSDRTYSNQPQHF,TGTGCCAGCAGCTCTGACAGGACGTATAGCAATCAGCCCCAGCATTTT
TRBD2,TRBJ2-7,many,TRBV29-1,CSVEGGLAGSEQYF,TGCAGCGTTGAGGGGGGACTAGCGGGTTCCGAGCAGTACTTC
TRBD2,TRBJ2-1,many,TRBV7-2,CASSFASGSWYEQFF,TGTGCCAGCAGCTTCGCTAGCGGGAGTTGGTATGAGCAGTTCTTC
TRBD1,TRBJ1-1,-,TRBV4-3,CASSPGQGLRTEAFF,TGCGCCAGCAGCCCCGGACAGGGTTTAAGGACTGAAGCTTTCTTT
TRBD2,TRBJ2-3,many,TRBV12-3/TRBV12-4,CASRLGTSGISDTQYF,TGTGCCAGCAGACTCGGGACTAGCGGGATTTCAGATACGCAGTATTTT
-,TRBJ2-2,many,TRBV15,CATSPKGLAHGELFF,TGTGCCACCAGCCCCAAGGGACTTGCCCACGGGGAGCTGTTTTTT
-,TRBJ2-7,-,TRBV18,CASSPPSRGTFYEQYF,TGTGCCAGCTCACCACCTTCCCGCGGGACGTTCTACGAGCAGTACTTC
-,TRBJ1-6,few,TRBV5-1,CASSLGQDNSPLHF,TGCGCCAGCAGCTTGGGGCAAGATAATTCACCCCTCCACTTT
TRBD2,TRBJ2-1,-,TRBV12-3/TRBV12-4,CASSFKGLAGGSYNEQFF,TGTGCCAGCAGTTTTAAGGGACTAGCGGGAGGATCCTACAATGAGCAGTTCTTC
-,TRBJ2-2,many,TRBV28,CASGNSNTGELFF,TGTGCCAGCGGAAACTCTAACACCGGGGAGCTGTTTTTT
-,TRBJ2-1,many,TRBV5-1,CASSGGTSYNEQFF,TGCGCCAGCAGCGGGGGGACTTCCTACAATGAGCAGTTCTTC
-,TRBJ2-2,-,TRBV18,CASSRLSGNTGELFF,TGTGCCAGCTCACGACTAAGCGGGAACACCGGGGAGCTGTTTTTT
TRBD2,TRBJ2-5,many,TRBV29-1,CSVEDLGTSGYQETQYF,TGCAGCGTTGAAGATCTGGGGACTAGCGGTTACCAAGAGACCCAGTACTTC
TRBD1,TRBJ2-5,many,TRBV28,CASSSPVTGAKKTQYF,TGTGCCAGCAGTTCCCCCGTGACAGGGGCTAAAAAGACCCAGTACTTC
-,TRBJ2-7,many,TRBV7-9,CASSFRTYEQYF,TGTGCCAGCAGCTTCCGGACCTACGAGCAGTACTTC
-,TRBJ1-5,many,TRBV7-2,CASSYDSLRDQPQHF,TGTGCCAGCAGCTACGACAGTCTGCGCGATCAGCCCCAGCATTTT
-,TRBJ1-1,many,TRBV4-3,CASSQGLENTEAFF,TGCGCCAGCAGCCAAGGGTTGGAGAACACTGAAGCTTTCTTT
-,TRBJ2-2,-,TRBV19,CASSIRAGTGELFF,TGTGCCAGTAGTATCAGGGCGGGCACCGGGGAGCTGTTTTTT
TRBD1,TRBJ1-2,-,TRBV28,CASSQNRGRDSYGYTF,TGTGCCAGCAGCCAAAACAGGGGGAGGGATTCCTATGGCTACACCTTC
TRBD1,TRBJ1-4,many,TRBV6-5,CASSYGRGNEKLFF,TGTGCCAGCAGTTACGGCAGGGGGAATGAAAAACTGTTTTTT
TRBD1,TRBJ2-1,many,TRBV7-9,CASRPKQGANEQFF,TGTGCCAGCAGACCAAAACAGGGGGCGAATGAGCAGTTCTTC
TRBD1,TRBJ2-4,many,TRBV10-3,CAISSGQGAGIQYF,TGTGCCATCAGCTCGGGACAGGGGGCCGGCATTCAGTACTTC
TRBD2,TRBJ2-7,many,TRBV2,CASTGGPERIYEQYF,TGTGCCAGCACGGGAGGGCCGGAGAGAATTTACGAGCAGTACTTC
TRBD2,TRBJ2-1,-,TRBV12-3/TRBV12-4,CASSLQVTSGMVDEQFF,TGTGCCAGCAGTCTCCAAGTGACTAGCGGGATGGTAGATGAGCAGTTCTTC
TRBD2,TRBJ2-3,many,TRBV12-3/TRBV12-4,CASSSAGGLHTQYF,TGTGCCAGCAGTTCCGCGGGGGGGTTGCATACGCAGTATTTT
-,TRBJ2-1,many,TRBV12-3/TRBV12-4,CASSSYEQFF,TGTGCCAGCAGTTCTTATGAGCAGTTCTTC
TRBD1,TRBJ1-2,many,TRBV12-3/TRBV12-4,CASSRTGNSGYTF,TGTGCCAGCAGTCGGACAGGGAACAGTGGCTACACCTTC
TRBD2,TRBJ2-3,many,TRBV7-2,CASSRHTPGGKTDTQYF,TGTGCCAGCAGCAGACACACACCGGGGGGTAAAACAGATACGCAGTATTTT
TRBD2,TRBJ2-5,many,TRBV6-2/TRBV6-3,CASSPGTRGIAETQYF,TGTGCCAGCAGCCCCGGGACTAGGGGTATCGCAGAGACCCAGTACTTC
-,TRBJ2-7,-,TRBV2,CASSEAPGTIYEQYF,TGTGCCAGCAGTGAAGCGCCAGGGACCATCTACGAGCAGTACTTC
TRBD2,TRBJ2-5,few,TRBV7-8,CASSLARLAGGQETQYF,TGTGCCAGCAGCTTAGCCCGACTAGCGGGAGGGCAAGAGACCCAGTACTTC
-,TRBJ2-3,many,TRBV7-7,CASSLAGSDTQYF,TGTGCTAGCAGCTTAGCTGGGTCCGATACGCAGTATTTT
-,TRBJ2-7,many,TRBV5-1,CASAPGGYPYEQYF,TGCGCCAGCGCTCCCGGAGGGTACCCCTACGAGCAGTACTTC